A selection of T cell receptor beta chains follows, all from one sample in a study of blood T cell repertoires in COVID-19. Sequencing used immunoSEQ multiplex PCR; TCRdb keeps in-frame clones, though not all of them. The sample has around 300,000 clones, roughly 80% seen once; the top ten hold around 4%. The source material was peripheral blood. Receptor source: a woman aged 45-59 years with active or convalescent COVID-19. Each CDR3 is given without its conserved first and last residue.

v_gene: TRBV27
CDR3aa: ASSPRQGETQY

v_gene: TRBV6-5
CDR3aa: ASSPRGYEQY

v_gene: TRBV7-8
CDR3aa: ASSLESQGLDLYGYT

v_gene: TRBV5-1
CDR3aa: ASSGGDRRAYEQY

v_gene: TRBV30
CDR3aa: AWSYSYGYT

v_gene: TRBV7-6
CDR3aa: ASSPSVGGKTQY

v_gene: TRBV6-1
CDR3aa: ASSALTSGPTDTQY

v_gene: TRBV12-3/TRBV12-4
CDR3aa: ASRAGQPGGYT

v_gene: TRBV28
CDR3aa: ASSNTGDRGYT

v_gene: TRBV19
CDR3aa: ASSHRGTGTTGNTIY

v_gene: TRBV11-2
CDR3aa: ASSSMGGATQY

v_gene: TRBV3-1/TRBV3-2
CDR3aa: ASSPSTDTQY

v_gene: TRBV19
CDR3aa: ASSIDLAGQETQY

v_gene: TRBV4-2
CDR3aa: ASSQDESSGSPYEQY

v_gene: TRBV5-4
CDR3aa: ASSGEIAGGRIEQF

v_gene: TRBV2
CDR3aa: ATRLAGELF

v_gene: TRBV5-1
CDR3aa: ASSRSGEYYEQY

v_gene: TRBV15
CDR3aa: ATSRDTSGSYEQY

v_gene: TRBV6-5
CDR3aa: ASEAPGVWTEAF

v_gene: TRBV29-1
CDR3aa: SVEAWSGSINEQF

v_gene: TRBV7-8
CDR3aa: ASSRLFTDTQY

v_gene: TRBV5-1
CDR3aa: ASSPGQGDGYT

v_gene: TRBV3-1/TRBV3-2
CDR3aa: ASSLGLAGGIRSYEQY

v_gene: TRBV6-1
CDR3aa: ASSEGVKRESYNEQF

v_gene: TRBV6-6
CDR3aa: ASRSGYEQY

v_gene: TRBV28
CDR3aa: ASSSPGTGYNEQF

v_gene: TRBV20-1
CDR3aa: SASLPSGSVADTQY

v_gene: TRBV3-1/TRBV3-2
CDR3aa: ASSQGRVGVGETQY

v_gene: TRBV7-9
CDR3aa: ASSQPGLAAYEQY

v_gene: TRBV7-9
CDR3aa: ASSLAAGQTRGYT

v_gene: TRBV4-1
CDR3aa: ASSQESDSSYNSPLH

v_gene: TRBV7-2
CDR3aa: ASSLIGTVNTGELF

v_gene: TRBV5-4
CDR3aa: ASSLLTGAGNEQF

v_gene: TRBV21-1
CDR3aa: ARPRDVKLANYGYT

v_gene: TRBV5-1
CDR3aa: ASSSQGAINEKLF

v_gene: TRBV7-2
CDR3aa: ASSPRRGSGRGSYNEQF

v_gene: TRBV29-1
CDR3aa: SVEGDRANTEAF

v_gene: TRBV6-5
CDR3aa: ASSPSGGAPYEQY

v_gene: TRBV7-9
CDR3aa: ASSLPRLADLRTDTQY

v_gene: TRBV19
CDR3aa: ASTLVPQGATEAF

v_gene: TRBV2
CDR3aa: ASSEVAASSYNSPLH

v_gene: TRBV5-4
CDR3aa: ASSHRYQETQY

v_gene: TRBV7-8
CDR3aa: ASSFYRGAGTEAF

v_gene: TRBV24-1
CDR3aa: ATSALPGTLAKNIQY

v_gene: TRBV3-1/TRBV3-2
CDR3aa: ASSHPMGRSPNYGYT

v_gene: TRBV18
CDR3aa: ASSPLAGGPIDEQY

v_gene: TRBV7-9
CDR3aa: ASSPELGTVWKQY

v_gene: TRBV27
CDR3aa: ASSFLDRVNTGELF

v_gene: TRBV7-2
CDR3aa: ASSSGQGGYGYT

v_gene: TRBV5-1
CDR3aa: ASSRGGDWKETQY

v_gene: TRBV9
CDR3aa: ASSVVVPRLLQF

v_gene: TRBV24-1
CDR3aa: ATSVPPGLAGVLNTGELF